What follows are 6 T cell receptor beta chains derived from one specimen sequenced in a study of cytomegalovirus exposure and HLA in healthy donors. The PCR made use of 60 Vbeta and 13 Jbeta primers. Sequenced by immunoSEQ multiplex PCR; TCRdb stores in-frame clones only, minus some. The sample lists fewer than 150,000 clones, 74% occurring once. Sequenced: PBMCs. The receptor set was obtained from a middle-aged woman in good health and CMV-seropositive.

The chain has TRBV5-6 and TRBJ2-7; D is perhaps TRBD1 (6 bases). Germline V lookup: CDR1 SGHDT, CDR2 YYEEEE. The CDR3 spans 15 residues. Trimming left V 4 bases short and J 3 bases short, with 17 bases between. The CDR3 sequence: CASSPGVSEYYEQYF. The CDR3 DNA reads as TGTGCCAGCAGCCCAGGGGTTAGTGAATACTACGAGCAGTACTTC.

V is TRBV5-1 and J is TRBJ2-7, with TRBD1 matching 8 bases. The germline V gene has CDR1 SGHRS and CDR2 YFSETQ. V was clipped by 4 bases and J by 0 bases; unmatched bases: 3. The length of the CDR3 is 14 residues. The CDR3 spells CASSPGTGSYEQYF. The CDR3 nucleotides read TGCGCCAGCAGCCCCGGGACAGGCTCCTACGAGCAGTACTTC. Full variable domain (outside the CDR3, taken from reference TRBV5-1 and TRBJ2-7): KAGVTQTPRYLIKTRGQQVTLSCSPISGHRSVSWYQQTPGQGLQFLFEYFSETQRNKGNFPGRFSGRQFSNSRSEMNVSTLELGDSALYLCASSPGTGSYEQYFGPGTRLTVT.

This chain links TRBV14 with TRBJ1-3; D is ambiguous. The germline gives CDR1 SGHDN, CDR2 FVKESK. This CDR3 has 12 amino acids. V lost 6 bases to trimming and J lost 1 base, with 4 bases between them. CDR3 sequence reads: CASSRSGNTIYF. CDR3 DNA: TGTGCCAGCAGTCGGTCTGGAAACACCATATATTTT.

The V and J genes are TRBV5-1 and TRBJ2-3, with TRBD2 matching over 8 bases. The V and J ends lost 0 bases and 0 bases, in that order; junction bases with no gene match: 6. The CDR3 is 17 amino acids. CDR1 is SGHRS, CDR2 YFSETQ, per germline. The DNA for the CDR3 is TGCGCCAGCAGCTTGGCCTTAGCGGGGACTAGCACAGATACGCAGTATTTT. This gives the protein CASSLALAGTSTDTQYF.

This clone was seen once. This CDR3 is CASSSQETQYF. The CDR3, as DNA: TGTGCCAGCAGCTCACAAGAGACCCAGTACTTC. The chain joins TRBV11-3 to TRBJ2-5; D is uncertain. CDR3 length: 11 amino acids. CDR1 is SGHNT and CDR2 is YENEEA in the germline V gene. Trimming removed 4 bases from V and 2 bases from J, with 2 bases in between.

V and J are TRBV6-5 and TRBJ2-5, with 10 bases identical to TRBD2. Germline V gene lookup returns CDR1 MNHEY and CDR2 SVGAGI. Trimming cost V 2 bases and J 5 bases; bases outside gene matches: 2. The CDR3 is 14 residues long. The CDR3 DNA follows: TGTGCCAGCAGTTACCAGCGGGGGGGGGAGACCCAGTACTTC. It yields the protein CASSYQRGGETQYF.